This TCR beta chain was recovered during a study of cytomegalovirus exposure and HLA in healthy donors. Study findings and constraints: About 87% or about 30% of the time was how often most TCR beta V segments were productive, according to an earlier analysis.

There are 14 residues in the CDR3. With 2 bases clipped from V and 6 bases from J, the junction kept 1 base outside the gene matches. Germline CDR1 MNHEY, CDR2 SVGAGI. Worth noting for this clone: Its target is unknown.

With 60 Vbeta and 13 Jbeta primers, the PCR was carried out. Only in-frame clones appear in the TCRdb table, and some are missing; sequencing was by immunoSEQ multiplex PCR. This sample carries about 77,000 clones, with roughly 15% going to the ten biggest clones. The chain has TRBV6-5 and TRBJ2-2; 9 bases map to TRBD2. What was sequenced was PBMCs. The sequence was collected from a man aged 50-59 years in good health and CMV-seropositive. Written as DNA, the CDR3 is TGTGCCAGCAGTTACGTAGCGGGGGCCGGGGAGCTGTTTTTT. Translated: CASSYVAGAGELFF.